This T cell receptor beta chain was recovered during a study of blood T cell repertoires in COVID-19. Study context: Some COVID-19 samples were acute and others convalescent; all came from the United States, Italy and Spain. T cells, B-cell-depleted T cells, or PBMCs supplied cDNA or gDNA.

Authors' methods: Amplifying reference gene primers gave estimates of nucleated cell counts. Sequencing was performed with immunoSEQ multiplex PCR; in TCRdb, only in-frame clones are kept and a portion is missing. Clonal size and the V and J genes are those of that table, whereas D and trimming came from the DNA. Here the sample spans approximately 200,000 clones, roughly four fifths being singletons. The sequenced material came from peripheral blood. The origin of this receptor is a woman aged 60 to 75 with acute or convalescent COVID-19.

The CDR3 bases are TGTGCCTGGAATTACGGCGGGAGTAGAAACACCATATATTTT. Translated, it gives CAWNYGGSRNTIYF. This chain connects TRBV30 to TRBJ1-3; D not certain. Germline V gene sequence: CDR1 GTSNPN, CDR2 SVGIG (reference sequence). Trimming removed 4 bases at V and 5 bases at J, with 15 bases between. The CDR3 is 14 amino acids. Based on the CDR3 plus reference TRBV30 and TRBJ1-3, the full variable domain is SQTIHQWPATLVQPVGSPLSLECTVEGTSNPNLYWYRQAAGRGLQLLFYSVGIGQISSEVPQNLSASRPQDRQFILSSKKLLLSDSGFYLCAWNYGGSRNTIYFGEGSWLTVV.